These 24 T cell receptor beta chains came from one sample sequenced in a study of T-cell reconstitution after alpha-beta-depleted transplantation in children. A library of TCRbeta sequences, prepared with unique molecular identifiers, was generated. In TCRdb, the PCR reads were re-called with MiXCR into one record per CDR3 protein. The data show a few hundred thousand distinct CDR3 sequences, approximately 11% seen once. Here the sequenced sample was PBMCs from the stem cell graft donor, taken from the stem cell graft. The source is a human donor who donated a stem cell graft to a child with acute myeloid leukemia.

This clonotype was seen a handful of times. V is TRBV4-2 and J is TRBJ2-2; 12 positions match TRBD2. The germline V gene has CDR1 LGHNA and CDR2 YNFKEQ. Trimming took 0 bases from V and 6 from J; bases not matched to a gene: 11. CDR3 length: 19 residues. DNA for the CDR3: TGTGCCAGCAGCCAAGAGGTACTAGCGGGAGGCCCGGGGGCCGGGGAGCTGTTTTTT. It yields the protein CASSQEVLAGGPGAGELFF.

The chain employs TRBV20-1 and TRBJ2-7; 8 positions match TRBD2. The germline gives CDR1 DFQATT, CDR2 SNEGSKA (reference sequence). V lost 0 bases, J lost 6 bases, and 10 bases stayed unmatched. The CDR3 is 15 amino acids. CDR3 coding DNA: TGCAGTGCTAGAGACGGGGGGGTAGGTTCGGCCGAGCAGTACTTC. Amino acids: CSARDGGVGSAEQYF.

The CDR3 DNA reads as TGTGCCAGCAGCCCATGGGCGACAGGGAATGAGCAGTTCTTC. Its protein product is CASSPWATGNEQFF. The chain has TRBV27 and TRBJ2-1; 7 positions agree with TRBD1. Trimming removed 6 bases from V and 7 bases from J; junction bases left unmatched: 9. Germline V gene lookup returns CDR1 MNHEY and CDR2 SMNVEV (reference sequence). This CDR3 comprises 14 residues.

This chain links TRBV20-1 with TRBJ2-6; TRBD1 agrees at 8 bases. J gave up 3 bases and V 3 bases, and 4 bases lay outside the gene matches. Germline V lookup: CDR1 DFQATT, CDR2 SNEGSKA (reference sequence). The CDR3 is made up of 15 amino acids. Written as DNA, the CDR3 is TGCAGTGCTAGTCAACAGGGGGTTGGGGCCAACGTCCTGACTTTC. It yields the protein CSASQQGVGANVLTF.

This clonotype was detected ten times or more. The V and J genes are TRBV20-1 and TRBJ2-5; 7 bases map to TRBD1. After removal of 0 bases from V and 3 bases from J, the junction contained 13 bases not matched to a gene. CDR1 is DFQATT and CDR2 is SNEGSKA in the germline V gene (reference sequence). The CDR3 has 17 residues. In DNA, the CDR3 is TGCAGTGCTAGAGATTTTCGGACAGGAGGAGGCAAAGAGACCCAGTACTTC. Protein product: CSARDFRTGGGKETQYF.

This clonotype appeared a few times. The chain has TRBV6-5 and TRBJ2-5; D unclear. Germline assignment: CDR1 MNHEY and CDR2 SVGAGI. V was cut by 5 bases and J by 5 bases, with 18 bases left in between. The CDR3 loop spans 15 amino acids. As DNA, the CDR3 is TGTGCCAGCAGTCGCCCGACCAACCAAGGGGAGACCCAGTACTTC. Its protein is CASSRPTNQGETQYF.

This clonotype was seen repeatedly, ten times or more. The rearrangement links TRBV7-2 to TRBJ2-5, with D unclear. V lost 3 bases to trimming and J lost 2 bases, with 13 bases between them. CDR3 size: 15 residues. Germline V gene sequence: CDR1 SGHTA, CDR2 FQGNSA. The CDR3 protein is CASSFLGQGQETQYF. The CDR3, as DNA: TGTGCCAGCAGCTTTTTGGGTCAAGGGCAAGAGACCCAGTACTTC.

This clonotype occurred many times. This chain uses TRBV5-1 with TRBJ1-4; 8 nucleotides match TRBD1. V shed 0 bases and J 8 bases; nucleotides not matched to a gene: 12. The CDR3 spans 17 residues. Germline CDR1 is SGHRS and CDR2 is YFSETQ. The CDR3 region has the DNA TGCGCCAGCAGCTTGGAACCACCGGGACAGGAGTGGGAAAAACTGTTTTTT. This sequence encodes CASSLEPPGQEWEKLFF.

The chain couples TRBV6-1 to TRBJ1-5, with 9 positions matching TRBD1. Germline CDR1 and CDR2: MNHNS and SASEGT. The V and J ends lost 6 bases and 6 bases, in that order; junction bases with no gene match: 9. The CDR3 length is 15 residues. Here the CDR3 reads CASRVQGARGQPQHF. CDR3 coding DNA: TGTGCCAGCAGGGTACAGGGGGCTAGGGGTCAGCCCCAGCATTTT.

This clonotype was seen many times. J is TRBJ2-2 and V is TRBV6-1; the match to TRBD2 covers 10 bases. Germline V gene sequence: CDR1 MNHNS, CDR2 SASEGT. The CDR3 extends over 17 amino acids. With V trimmed by 6 bases and J by 1 base, 8 bases remained unmatched. Written as DNA, the CDR3 is TGTGCCAGCAGGAGGGGGTTAGCGGGGGGGAACACCGGGGAGCTGTTTTTT. This translates into CASRRGLAGGNTGELFF.

The V and J genes are TRBV7-3 and TRBJ2-2; either TRBD1 or TRBD2 may fit D (7 bases each). V dropped 0 bases and J dropped 6 bases, with 14 bases sitting between them. Germline lookup yields CDR1 SGHTA and CDR2 FQGTGA. The CDR3 runs 16 residues. DNA for the CDR3: TGTGCCAGCAGCTTAACGTTCAGGGGGGGTCCCGGGGAGCTGTTTTTT. Translated: CASSLTFRGGPGELFF.

This clonotype was counted once. This sequence joins TRBV29-1 and TRBJ2-1, with 8 positions matching TRBD2. The CDR3 contains 17 residues. Germline V CDR1 and CDR2: SQVTM, ANQGSEA. With 0 bases clipped from V and 8 bases from J, the junction kept 15 bases outside the gene matches. The CDR3 DNA follows: TGCAGCGTTGAAGATCCCGGGGGGGGAGAAGGGTATGATGAGCAGTTCTTC. Translation gives CSVEDPGGGEGYDEQFF.

This clonotype showed up many times. The V call is TRBV10-3, the J call TRBJ1-5; D gene uncertain. The CDR3 is 13 amino acids. V was cut by 2 bases and J by 6 bases, with 8 bases left in between. CDR1 is ENHRY and CDR2 is SYGVKD in the germline V gene. In nucleotides, the CDR3 is TGTGCCATCAGTGAGACGGCGGGTCAGCCCCAGCATTTT. Its translation is CAISETAGQPQHF.

The chain joins TRBV3-1 to TRBJ2-3, with 11 bases matching TRBD2. With 10 bases clipped from V and 0 bases from J, the junction kept 15 bases outside the gene matches. Germline V gene sequence: CDR1 LGHDT, CDR2 YNNKEL (reference sequence). The CDR3 is 18 residues long. In DNA form, the CDR3 reads TGTGCCATCTGTCGAACTAGCGGGGGATCCTCTAGCACAGATACGCAGTATTTT. Amino acid sequence: CAICRTSGGSSSTDTQYF.

This clonotype appeared a few times. The chain has TRBV21-1 and TRBJ1-4; no check of the table's D call, TRBD1, against the DNA was made. TRBV21-1 is a pseudogene segment. The CDR3 runs 14 residues. This chain's CDR3 is CASSKASGIEKLFF. The CDR3 DNA follows: TGTGCCAGCAGCAAAGCGTCAGGGATTGAAAAACTGTTTTTT.

This sequence joins TRBV20-1 and TRBJ1-5, with 9 bases identical to TRBD1. The CDR3 has 16 residues. Germline CDR1 is DFQATT and CDR2 is SNEGSKA (reference sequence). The V gene end was trimmed by 3 bases and the J gene end by 6 bases; junction bases not matched to a gene: 12. CDR3 bases: TGCAGTGCTAGTCAAGCCGGGGACAGGGTAGGTCAGCCCCAGCATTTT. This translates into CSASQAGDRVGQPQHF.

This clonotype showed up many times. The chain uses TRBV10-2 and TRBJ1-2; TRBD1 matches at 7 bases. This CDR3 contains 13 residues. Germline loops: CDR1 WSHSY, CDR2 SAAADI. V trimming: 3 bases; J trimming: 3 bases; junction bases outside the gene matches: 1. The CDR3 coding sequence is TGCGCCAGCAGTGACAGGGGGGACTATGGCTACACCTTC. Translating gives CASSDRGDYGYTF.

The chain recombines TRBV29-1 with TRBJ2-2, with TRBD2 identical over 9 bases. V gave up 6 bases and J gave up 7 bases; unmatched junction bases: 9. The V gene's germline CDR1 is SQVTM and CDR2 ANQGSEA. This CDR3 is 14 amino acids long. As DNA, the CDR3 is TGCAGCGTATATAGCGGGAGTGGGATCGGGGAGCTGTTTTTT. Translating gives CSVYSGSGIGELFF.

Many counts were recorded for this clonotype. The genes are TRBV27 and TRBJ1-6, with 7 bases that match TRBD1. Trimming at V came to 6 bases and at J to 10 bases, leaving 9 bases not matched to a gene. This CDR3 contains 14 residues. Germline V gives CDR1 MNHEY, CDR2 SMNVEV (reference sequence). CDR3 in DNA: TGTGCCAGCAGCTCCCAGGGGGTTGGATCACCCCTCCACTTT. Amino acids: CASSSQGVGSPLHF.

This clonotype was seen ten or more times. CDR3 bases: TGTGCCAGCAGACAGGGGATGGGTCAGCCCCAGCATTTT. This sequence encodes CASRQGMGQPQHF. J is TRBJ1-5 and V is TRBV27; TRBD1 matches 7 bases. There are 13 residues in the CDR3. Germline trimming cut 6 bases from V and 6 bases from J; bases unmatched to any gene: 5. Germline V gene data show CDR1 as MNHEY and CDR2 as SMNVEV (reference sequence).

This clonotype was detected many times. The chain joins TRBV4-2 to TRBJ2-3, with 7 bases lining up with TRBD2. The CDR3 consists of 15 residues. The V gene's germline CDR1 is LGHNA and CDR2 YNFKEQ. V gave up 0 bases and J gave up 4 bases; unmatched junction bases: 4. In DNA form, the CDR3 reads TGTGCCAGCAGCCAAGAAGGTACTAGCGCAGATACGCAGTATTTT. It translates to CASSQEGTSADTQYF.

This clonotype has more than one count but fewer than ten. The chain joins TRBV5-1 to TRBJ2-1; 9 bases are shared with TRBD2. V gave up 2 bases and J gave up 6 bases; unmatched junction bases: 6. This CDR3 comprises 15 residues. Germline V gives CDR1 SGHRS, CDR2 YFSETQ. The CDR3 loop reads CASSFSGGSPNEQFF. The CDR3 region has the DNA TGCGCCAGCAGCTTTAGCGGGGGATCCCCCAATGAGCAGTTCTTC.

This clonotype was recorded many times. V is TRBV27 and J is TRBJ2-3, with 12 bases lining up with TRBD2. The CDR3 is 15 amino acids. V gave up 9 bases and J gave up 0 bases; unmatched junction bases: 4. CDR1 MNHEY and CDR2 SMNVEV come from the germline V gene (reference sequence). CDR3 sequence: CASLAGGTSTDTQYF. In DNA form, the CDR3 reads TGTGCCAGTCTAGCGGGAGGGACTAGCACAGATACGCAGTATTTT.

The chain joins TRBV29-1 to TRBJ2-5; D uncertain. CDR3 length: 13 residues. Trimming shortened V by 3 bases and J by 4 bases, and 12 bases separated the two germline ends. Germline V gene data show CDR1 as SQVTM and CDR2 as ANQGSEA. Here the CDR3 reads CSVERGPGETQYF. CDR3 coding DNA: TGCAGCGTTGAGCGTGGGCCGGGAGAGACCCAGTACTTC.